Shown below are 11 T cell receptor beta chains from a single sample sequenced in a study of T-cell memory formation after mild COVID-19. One entry per CDR3 protein, called by TCRdb with MiXCR from the 5' RACE reads. The sample lists 15,000 to 20,000 distinct CDR3 sequences; around 25% were seen once. The sample taken for sequencing was PBMCs or a T cell subset sorted from them (not recorded which). Source of these receptors: a man aged 18-30 years who had mild COVID-19 (a few samples of this study predate the infection). Cell type and time point are not known.

The genes are TRBV19 and TRBJ2-3; D unclear. The V end lost 1 base, the J end lost 8 bases, and 7 bases lay between the germline ends. The CDR3 runs to 12 residues. Looked up from germline, CDR1 is LNHDA and CDR2 is SQIVND (reference sequence). The CDR3 sequence is CASSIAATTQYF. DNA of the CDR3: TGTGCCAGTAGTATAGCCGCTACTACGCAGTATTTT. Combining the CDR3 with reference TRBV19 and TRBJ2-3 gives the whole variable domain DGGITQSPKYLFRKEGQNVTLSCEQNLNHDAMYWYRQDPGQGLRLIYYSQIVNDFQKGDIAEGYSVSREKKESFPLTVTSAQKNPTAFYLCASSIAATTQYFGPGTRLTVL.

The chain is built from TRBV20-1 and TRBJ2-7; 8 bases fit TRBD2. The CDR3 sequence is 14 residues long. V lost 3 bases, J lost 6 bases, and 10 bases stayed unmatched. In germline, CDR1 is DFQATT, CDR2 SNEGSKA (reference sequence). As DNA, the CDR3 is TGCAGTGCTAGGGCCGGGGGGGCCCCTGGCGAGCAGTACTTC. Protein: CSARAGGAPGEQYF.

The chain couples TRBV28 to TRBJ2-5; 7 nucleotides align to TRBD2. This CDR3 is built from 16 residues. Germline V gene sequence: CDR1 MDHEN, CDR2 SYDVKM. V dropped 5 bases and J dropped 5; count of bases not matched to a gene: 14. The CDR3 spells CASSPLGGESLETQYF. As DNA, the CDR3 is TGTGCCAGCAGTCCTCTGGGAGGGGAGTCGCTGGAGACCCAGTACTTC. Using reference TRBV28 and TRBJ2-5 for the parts outside the CDR3, the full variable domain is DVKVTQSSRYLVKRTGEKVFLECVQDMDHENMFWYRQDPGLGLRLIYFSYDVKMKEKGDIPEGYSVSREKKERFSLILESASTNQTSMYLCASSPLGGESLETQYFGPGTRLLVL.

This clonotype was found many times. The J gene is TRBJ1-1, the V gene TRBV4-2; 8 bases agree with TRBD1. V lost 4 bases to trimming and J lost 0 bases; unmatched junction nucleotides: 10. In germline, CDR1 is LGHNA, CDR2 YNFKEQ. The CDR3 sequence is 17 residues long. CDR3 DNA: TGTGCCAGCAGCCTTGGACAGGGTATCTTGATGAACACTGAAGCTTTCTTT. The encoded protein is CASSLGQGILMNTEAFF.

In its sample, this clonotype was seen a few times. V usage is TRBV6-2 or TRBV6-3 and J usage is TRBJ2-2; D assignment may be TRBD1 or TRBD2 (5 bases each). This CDR3 is 14 amino acids long. Germline values: CDR1 MNHEY, CDR2 SVGEGT. The V gene lost 6 bases and the J gene lost 3 bases, with 11 bases spanning the gap. The CDR3 nucleotides read TGTGCCAGCAGACCTGGGACGGACACCGGGGAGCTGTTTTTT. This codes for CASRPGTDTGELFF.

This clonotype was observed at least ten times. The rearrangement links TRBV7-2 to TRBJ2-1; D gene ambiguous. The V gene's germline CDR1 is SGHTA and CDR2 FQGNSA. V gave up 3 bases and J gave up 2 bases, with 20 bases separating them. This CDR3 is 18 amino acids long. The CDR3 DNA reads as TGTGCCAGCAGCTTTGTTCAGGCTTACTTCCAAACCTACAATGAGCAGTTCTTC. Its protein is CASSFVQAYFQTYNEQFF. The full variable domain, rest sourced from reference TRBV7-2 and TRBJ2-1, is GAGVSQSPSNKVTEKGKDVELRCDPISGHTALYWYRQSLGQGLEFLIYFQGNSAPDKSGLPSDRFSAERTGGSVSTLTIQRTQQEDSAVYLCASSFVQAYFQTYNEQFFGPGTRLTVL.

This clonotype turned up a few times. The genes are TRBV7-3 and TRBJ2-3, with D tentatively TRBD1 or TRBD2 (5 bases each). The ends were cut back, 2 bases at V and 6 bases at J, with 12 bases in the middle. Germline V gene sequence: CDR1 SGHTA, CDR2 FQGTGA. The CDR3 runs to 14 residues. The CDR3 is CASSLGTHSDTQYF. The CDR3 DNA is TGTGCCAGCAGCTTAGGGACCCACAGCGATACGCAGTATTTT.

This clonotype was detected ten times or more. The V and J genes are TRBV7-4 and TRBJ1-1; D is undetermined. The CDR3 spans 14 residues. CDR1 and CDR2 (germline): SGHVT, SQSDAQ. Trimming pared 5 bases from V and 1 base from J, leaving 11 bases between. The CDR3 nucleotides are TGTGCCAGCAGCCCCGCTGCGGGGAACACTGAAGCTTTCTTT. Translation gives CASSPAAGNTEAFF.

The J gene is TRBJ2-7, the V gene TRBV11-1; D possibly corresponds to TRBD2 (6 bases). The CDR3 consists of 13 residues. V was shortened by 1 base and J by 5 bases, with 9 bases between the two germline ends. Germline V gene lookup returns CDR1 SGHAT and CDR2 FQDESV (reference sequence). CDR3 sequence reads: CASSLGGVHEQYV. CDR3 nucleotides: TGTGCCAGCAGCTTAGGCGGGGTCCACGAGCAGTACGTC.

The chain employs TRBV4-3 and TRBJ2-7; tentatively, D is TRBD1 or TRBD2 (5 bases each). The CDR3 is made up of 17 amino acids. CDR1 is LGHNA, CDR2 YSLEER, per germline. V lost 0 bases to trimming and J lost 2 bases, with 17 bases between them. The CDR3 here is CASSQDRGAASAYEQYF. The CDR3 nucleotides read TGCGCCAGCAGCCAAGATCGAGGGGCAGCCAGTGCCTACGAGCAGTACTTC.

This clonotype was recorded a few times. The V call is TRBV5-1, the J call TRBJ1-6; 7 nucleotides agree with TRBD1. V lost 3 bases to trimming and J lost 0 bases; unmatched junction nucleotides: 3. Germline V lookup: CDR1 SGHRS, CDR2 YFSETQ. The CDR3 spans 16 residues. CDR3 nucleotide sequence: TGCGCCAGCAGCTCGGACAGGAGCTCCTATAATTCACCCCTCCACTTT. It encodes CASSSDRSSYNSPLHF.